The sample holds one count of the clone carrying this T cell receptor (beta chain). Distinct nucleotide sequences in the sample also encode this CDR3. This sample stems from a study of blood T cell repertoires in COVID-19. Data came from immunoSEQ multiplex PCR; TCRdb stores just in-frame clones and leaves some out. Of about 180,000 clones in the sample, roughly 83% were seen once. Cohort placement rested on clinical history that participants reported themselves. The clonotype was recovered from a woman in her twenties or thirties who had recovered from COVID-19. The sample taken for sequencing was PBMCs or T cells enriched from blood (not recorded which).

The CDR3 DNA sequence: TGTGCCAGCACCTCGGGAGGGGTAGGAAACACCATATATTTT. Encoded protein: CASTSGGVGNTIYF. The chain joins TRBV28 to TRBJ1-3, with a weak D call TRBD1 (5 bases). The V gene's germline CDR1 is MDHEN and CDR2 SYDVKM. The CDR3 runs to 14 residues. V was cut by 7 bases and J by 4 bases, with 14 bases left in between.